These 26 T cell receptor beta chains came from one sample sequenced in a study of T cell responses to AZD1222 COVID-19 vaccine. This table comes from immunoSEQ multiplex PCR, and its TCRdb copy is limited to in-frame clones, with some not included. The sample yields about 45,000 clones, 80% seen once. The starting material was peripheral blood, obtained on day 0 of AZD1222 vaccination. The source is an adult in good health.

The chain employs TRBV18 and TRBJ2-1; 10 positions agree with TRBD2. Looked up from germline, CDR1 is KGHSH and CDR2 is LQKENI. The CDR3 has 19 amino acids. Losses at the gene ends were 1 base for V and 3 bases for J; bases not matched to a gene: 12. In DNA, the CDR3 is TGTGCCAGCTCACCACGGTCGCTAGCGGGGGCCGTCGTCTACAATGAGCAGTTCTTC. Its translation: CASSPRSLAGAVVYNEQFF.

V and J are TRBV5-4 and TRBJ2-3; no clear D gene. V was pared by 4 bases and J by 4 bases, with 4 bases between. The length of the CDR3 is 11 residues. Germline CDR1 reads SGHNT; CDR2 reads YYREEE (reference sequence). The CDR3 region has the DNA TGTGCCAGCAGCAGGGCAGATACGCAGTATTTT. Its protein is CASSRADTQYF.

This clone appeared once. The chain has TRBV3-1 (or the pseudogene TRBV3-2) and TRBJ1-1, with 9 bases fitting TRBD1. CDR3 length: 15 amino acids. V shed 1 base, J shed 8 bases, and the junction held 8 bases outside the gene matches. The V gene's germline CDR1 is LGHDT and CDR2 YNNKEL (reference sequence). The DNA for the CDR3 is TGTGCCAGCAGCCAAGCAGGGGGGGGGACAGGGGAAGCTTTCTTT. It yields the protein CASSQAGGGTGEAFF.

This clone is a singleton in its sample. The chain has TRBV29-1 and TRBJ2-5; 15 bases match TRBD2. The CDR3 loop spans 19 amino acids. V lost 2 bases, J lost 6 bases, and 16 bases stayed unmatched. CDR1 and CDR2 (germline): SQVTM, ANQGSEA. The CDR3 reads CSVELVARTSGGAVKTQYF. The CDR3 bases are TGCAGCGTTGAACTCGTCGCTCGGACTAGCGGGGGGGCGGTAAAGACCCAGTACTTC.

The chain carries TRBV2 and TRBJ2-7; 12 nucleotides align to TRBD1. Germline V gene lookup returns CDR1 SNHLY and CDR2 FYNNEI. J was trimmed by 4 bases and V by 7 bases; bases with no gene match: 5. This CDR3 has 14 residues. The CDR3 DNA reads as TGTGCCAGCAATAGGGACAGGGGGCCTTACGAGCAGTACTTC. Translating gives CASNRDRGPYEQYF.

V usage is TRBV6-6 and J usage is TRBJ2-7; D remains ambiguous. The V gene's germline CDR1 is MNHNY and CDR2 SVGAGI (reference sequence). The CDR3 totals 15 residues. V lost 6 bases, J lost 0 bases, and 15 bases lay in between. The CDR3 loop is CASSDPTRSSYEQYF. The CDR3 DNA is TGTGCCAGCAGCGACCCTACAAGGAGCTCCTACGAGCAGTACTTC.

The chain carries TRBV28 and TRBJ1-6; no clear D gene. Germline lookup yields CDR1 MDHEN and CDR2 SYDVKM. V lost 8 bases, J lost 5 bases, and 7 bases lay in between. The CDR3 is 12 amino acids. CDR3 protein: CASGTNNSPLHF. The CDR3 DNA sequence: TGTGCCAGCGGAACAAATAATTCACCCCTCCACTTT.

The J gene is TRBJ1-5, the V gene TRBV4-1, with 9 bases that match TRBD1. Germline values: CDR1 MGHRA, CDR2 YSYEKL. V lost 2 bases to trimming and J lost 2 bases; unmatched junction nucleotides: 4. The CDR3 covers 16 residues. Written as DNA, the CDR3 is TGCGCCAGCAGCCAACAGACAGGGGGTGGCAATCAGCCCCAGCATTTT. Translated, it gives CASSQQTGGGNQPQHF.

This chain links TRBV6-5 with TRBJ1-5, with D possibly being TRBD1 (5 bases). CDR1 MNHEY and CDR2 SVGAGI come from the germline V gene. V was pared by 6 bases and J by 6 bases, with 15 bases between. The CDR3 sequence is 14 residues long. CDR3 nucleotide sequence: TGTGCCAGCAGCAACGAAGGGACGGGTCAGCCCCAGCATTTT. Protein: CASSNEGTGQPQHF.

This clone has just one count. The chain couples TRBV2 to TRBJ1-5, with TRBD1 identical over 9 bases. The germline gives CDR1 SNHLY, CDR2 FYNNEI. V trimming: 8 bases; J trimming: 3 bases; junction bases outside the gene matches: 5. The CDR3 covers 14 residues. The CDR3 spells CASSGTGINQPQHF. The CDR3 DNA reads TGTGCCAGCTCCGGGACAGGGATCAATCAGCCCCAGCATTTT.

The chain employs TRBV28 and TRBJ2-3, with 7 bases lining up with TRBD1. In germline, CDR1 is MDHEN, CDR2 SYDVKM. The length of the CDR3 is 14 residues. V shed 5 bases and J 2 bases; nucleotides not matched to a gene: 4. The CDR3 here is CASSLGQDTDTQYF. DNA of the CDR3: TGTGCCAGCAGTCTCGGACAGGACACAGATACGCAGTATTTT.

The J gene is TRBJ1-2, the V gene TRBV5-1, with D perhaps matching TRBD1 (5 bases). The V gene lost 0 bases and the J gene lost 3 bases, with 9 bases spanning the gap. Germline lookup yields CDR1 SGHRS and CDR2 YFSETQ. The CDR3 is 14 amino acids. The CDR3 region is CASSLGDRDYGYTF. Here the CDR3 DNA reads TGCGCCAGCAGCTTGGGGGACCGAGACTATGGCTACACCTTC.

This chain links TRBV18 with TRBJ1-2, with D possibly TRBD1 on 6 matching bases. V lost 3 bases and J 4 bases, leaving 12 bases between the germline ends. Germline V gene lookup returns CDR1 KGHSH and CDR2 LQKENI. This CDR3 spans 14 amino acids. The CDR3 DNA reads TGTGCCAGCTCACCGGAACAGGGTAGCTATGGCTACACCTTC. Translated: CASSPEQGSYGYTF.

The chain employs TRBV18 and TRBJ2-7; D gene uncertain. V was shortened by 4 bases and J by 3 bases, with 10 bases between the two germline ends. CDR1 is KGHSH and CDR2 is LQKENI in the germline V gene. The CDR3 contains 13 residues. The CDR3 DNA sequence: TGTGCCAGCTCACAAAGCCAGGTCTACGAGCAGTACTTC. Amino acids: CASSQSQVYEQYF. Filled out from reference TRBV18 and TRBJ2-7, the complete variable domain reads NAGVMQNPRHLVRRRGQEARLRCSPMKGHSHVYWYRQLPEEGLKFMVYLQKENIIDESGMPKERFSAEFPKEGPSILRIQQVVRGDSAAYFCASSQSQVYEQYFGPGTRLTVT.

V usage is TRBV3-1 (or the pseudogene TRBV3-2) and J usage is TRBJ2-3, with 7 nucleotides matching TRBD2. Trimming cost V 3 bases and J 2 bases; bases outside gene matches: 14. The CDR3 has 18 amino acids. Germline V gene lookup returns CDR1 LGHDT and CDR2 YNNKEL (reference sequence). The CDR3 DNA sequence: TGTGCCAGCAGCCACCGATTTGTCCGACGGGGGGACACAGATACGCAGTATTTT. This codes for CASSHRFVRRGDTDTQYF.

This clone was seen only once. The V and J genes are TRBV11-1 and TRBJ1-1; 7 nucleotides match TRBD1. The CDR3 spans 15 residues. The V gene's germline CDR1 is SGHAT and CDR2 FQDESV (reference sequence). V dropped 1 base and J dropped 5; count of bases not matched to a gene: 7. This CDR3 reads CASSLVGGGETEAFF. For the CDR3, the DNA is TGTGCCAGCAGCTTAGTCGGAGGGGGCGAGACTGAAGCTTTCTTT.

For the CDR3, the DNA is TGTGCCAGCAGCCTCGCGGGGGGGATTAGCACAGATACGCAGTATTTT. Its protein product is CASSLAGGISTDTQYF. This sequence joins TRBV7-3 and TRBJ2-3; 9 positions agree with TRBD2. Trimming at V came to 5 bases and at J to 0 bases, leaving 6 bases not matched to a gene. CDR3 length: 16 residues. Per the germline V gene, CDR1 is SGHTA and CDR2 is FQGTGA.

The chain employs TRBV2 and TRBJ2-7, with D possibly called TRBD1 or TRBD2 (5 bases each). V was clipped by 11 bases and J by 4 bases, with 21 bases between them. This CDR3 contains 14 residues. The V gene's germline CDR1 is SNHLY and CDR2 FYNNEI. This CDR3 is CAGKNRDRGYEQYF. In nucleotides, the CDR3 is TGTGCCGGAAAGAACCGGGACCGGGGATACGAGCAGTACTTC.

The chain uses TRBV5-1 and TRBJ2-5, with unresolved D. Trimming stripped 3 bases from V and 1 base from J, with 10 bases between. The CDR3 length is 14 residues. Germline assignment: CDR1 SGHRS and CDR2 YFSETQ. The CDR3 sequence: CASSSGRTQETQYF. DNA for the CDR3: TGCGCCAGCAGCTCCGGAAGGACCCAAGAGACCCAGTACTTC.

This clone was recorded a few times. The J gene is TRBJ2-6, the V gene TRBV18, with 9 bases that match TRBD1. Germline assignment: CDR1 KGHSH and CDR2 LQKENI. V gave up 3 bases and J gave up 0 bases; unmatched junction bases: 6. The CDR3 contains 18 residues. The CDR3 loop reads CASSPIGQGSSGANVLTF. DNA for the CDR3: TGTGCCAGCTCACCGATCGGACAGGGGAGCTCTGGGGCCAACGTCCTGACTTTC.

The rearrangement uses TRBV7-9 and TRBJ2-7, with 9 bases aligning to TRBD1. Per germline, CDR1 SEHNR and CDR2 FQNEAQ (reference sequence). This CDR3 comprises 17 residues. The V segment lost 5 bases and the J segment 0 bases; nucleotides outside the gene matches: 11. CDR3 sequence reads: CASSATIGTGNSYEQYF. CDR3 nucleotide sequence: TGTGCCAGCAGCGCAACTATTGGGACAGGGAACTCCTACGAGCAGTACTTC. The whole variable domain, filled in from reference TRBV7-9 and TRBJ2-7, reads DTGVSQNPRHKITKRGQNVTFRCDPISEHNRLYWYRQTLGQGPEFLTYFQNEAQLEKSRLLSDRFSAERPKGSFSTLEIQRTEQGDSAMYLCASSATIGTGNSYEQYFGPGTRLTVT.

The CDR3 reads CASSEWFGTEAFF. Here the CDR3 DNA reads TGCGCCAGCAGTGAGTGGTTCGGGACAGAGGCTTTCTTT. The rearrangement links TRBV10-1 to TRBJ1-1; 7 bases align to TRBD1. The CDR3 is 13 amino acids. The junction had 7 bases not matched to a gene; V was cut back by 1 base and J by 11 bases. Germline V lookup: CDR1 WNHNN, CDR2 SYGVQD (reference sequence).

The chain recombines TRBV14 with TRBJ1-2; possible D gene TRBD1, 6 bases. Germline V lookup: CDR1 SGHDN, CDR2 FVKESK. Trimming shortened V by 4 bases and J by 3 bases, and 12 bases separated the two germline ends. The CDR3 loop spans 14 amino acids. The CDR3 protein is CASSPGVMDYGYTF. The CDR3 DNA reads TGTGCCAGCAGCCCAGGGGTGATGGACTATGGCTACACCTTC.

In this sample, this clone turned up a few times. The genes are TRBV7-8 and TRBJ2-7; no clear D. The CDR3 is made up of 13 amino acids. Trimming removed 5 bases from V and 3 bases from J, with 11 bases in between. Germline V CDR1 and CDR2: SGHVS, FQNEAQ. CDR3 coding DNA: TGTGCCAGCAGCCGCGACACCGTCTACGAGCAGTACTTC. The encoded protein is CASSRDTVYEQYF.

The chain combines TRBV20-1 with TRBJ2-3; 10 bases map to TRBD2. Trimming removed 3 bases from V and 5 bases from J; junction bases left unmatched: 8. This CDR3 has 15 residues. CDR1 DFQATT and CDR2 SNEGSKA come from the germline V gene (reference sequence). CDR3 residues: CSASSSGGAQDTQYF. For the CDR3, the DNA is TGCAGTGCTAGTTCCAGCGGGGGGGCCCAAGATACGCAGTATTTT.

This clone was seen only a few times. The chain couples TRBV19 to TRBJ2-2; 7 nucleotides agree with TRBD1. The CDR3 loop spans 13 amino acids. Trimming took 9 bases from V and 1 from J; bases not matched to a gene: 2. The germline V gene encodes CDR1 LNHDA and CDR2 SQIVND (reference sequence). The CDR3 bases are TGTGCCAGCCGACAGGGGAACACCGGGGAGCTGTTTTTT. It is translated as CASRQGNTGELFF.